This T cell receptor (beta chain) was sequenced during a study of cytomegalovirus exposure and HLA in healthy donors. In this sample, this clone turned up once. The primer mix had 60 Vbeta and 13 Jbeta primers. Generated by immunoSEQ multiplex PCR, the TCRdb table keeps only in-frame clones and is missing some. The table records under 250,000 clones, roughly 72% of them present only once. Germline CDR1 reads SGHRS; CDR2 reads YFSETQ. V was clipped by 4 bases and J by 3 bases, with 13 bases between them. This CDR3 has 14 residues. This chain joins TRBV5-1 and TRBJ1-2; D may be TRBD1 (5 bases). The receptor's source is a man in his thirties or forties in good health and CMV-seronegative. Sequencing input: PBMCs. DNA for the CDR3: TGCGCCAGCAGCCCCTCACCAGGGTACTATGGCTACACCTTC. Translation: CASSPSPGYYGYTF. The full variable domain, completed using reference TRBV5-1 and TRBJ1-2, is KAGVTQTPRYLIKTRGQQVTLSCSPISGHRSVSWYQQTPGQGLQFLFEYFSETQRNKGNFPGRFSGRQFSNSRSEMNVSTLELGDSALYLCASSPSPGYYGYTFGSGTRLTVV.